These 7 T cell receptor beta chains came from one sample sequenced in a study of OX40 agonist ivuxolimab in advanced cancers. Profiled with immunoSEQ multiplex PCR; TCRdb holds only in-frame clones, not every one. This sample has about 110,000 clones, with approximately 89% found just once. The source material was CD4+ or CD8+ T cells sorted from blood, sampled in a trial of the OX40 agonist ivuxolimab. These receptors originate from an adult with an advanced solid tumor such as melanoma, head and neck, liver or kidney cancer.

The rearrangement uses TRBV6-1 and TRBJ2-3, with D unresolved. The CDR3 consists of 13 residues. CDR1 is MNHNS, CDR2 SASEGT, per germline. V was clipped by 8 bases and J by 2 bases, with 11 bases between them. CDR3 sequence reads: CASESSHTDTQYF. The CDR3 DNA follows: TGTGCCAGCGAATCCAGCCACACAGATACGCAGTATTTT.

The rearrangement uses TRBV18 and TRBJ2-5; TRBD2 matches 9 bases. V was pared by 0 bases and J by 4 bases, with 15 bases of the junction left unmatched. The CDR3 is made up of 19 amino acids. Germline CDR1 KGHSH, CDR2 LQKENI. The CDR3 is CASSPPNARQREVPETQYF. The CDR3 DNA follows: TGTGCCAGCTCACCACCGAACGCGAGGCAGCGGGAGGTCCCAGAGACCCAGTACTTC.

The chain is built from TRBV2 and TRBJ2-3, with unresolved D. CDR1 and CDR2 from the germline V gene are SNHLY and FYNNEI. With 5 bases removed from V and 9 bases from J, the gap between germline ends came to 12 bases. The CDR3 is 12 amino acids. CDR3 nucleotides: TGTGCCAGCAGTACAACAGCTGGGACGCAGTATTTT. Amino acid sequence: CASSTTAGTQYF. Using reference TRBV2 and TRBJ2-3 for the parts outside the CDR3, the full variable domain is EPEVTQTPSHQVTQMGQEVILRCVPISNHLYFYWYRQILGQKVEFLVSFYNNEISEKSEIFDDQFSVERPDGSNFTLKIRSTKLEDSAMYFCASSTTAGTQYFGPGTRLTVL.

V gene TRBV19 combines with J gene TRBJ1-3, with a tentative D call TRBD1 (5 bases). V was shortened by 10 bases and J by 0 bases, with 22 bases between the two germline ends. The CDR3 contains 17 residues. The germline gives CDR1 LNHDA, CDR2 SQIVND (reference sequence). CDR3 loop: CAMRPPPGGSSGNTIYF. CDR3 bases: TGTGCCATGAGACCTCCCCCCGGGGGAAGCTCTGGAAACACCATATATTTT.

The rearrangement links TRBV5-5 to TRBJ1-1; tentative D call: TRBD1 (6 bases). CDR3 length: 11 residues. CDR1 is SGHKS, CDR2 YYEKEE, per germline (reference sequence). The V and J ends lost 4 bases and 11 bases respectively, with 12 bases between them. Here the CDR3 reads CASSPPGEAFF. In nucleotides, the CDR3 is TGTGCCAGCAGCCCCCCAGGGGAGGCTTTCTTT.

In its sample, this clone was seen a few times. This rearrangement joins TRBV5-1 to TRBJ2-3; 8 positions agree with TRBD2. CDR3 length: 15 amino acids. Germline V gene lookup returns CDR1 SGHRS and CDR2 YFSETQ. The J segment lost 2 bases and the V segment lost 4 bases, leaving 6 bases of the junction unmatched. The CDR3 DNA follows: TGCGCCAGCAGCGAGGGACTAGTGCTCACAGATACGCAGTATTTT. It codes for CASSEGLVLTDTQYF.

CDR3 region: CASRTDHGYTF. The CDR3 nucleotides read TGTGCCAGCAGAACCGACCATGGCTACACCTTC. The chain recombines TRBV6-5 with TRBJ1-2, with D unclear. Trimming shortened V by 6 bases and J by 6 bases, and 8 bases separated the two germline ends. There are 11 residues in the CDR3. Germline V gene lookup returns CDR1 MNHEY and CDR2 SVGAGI.